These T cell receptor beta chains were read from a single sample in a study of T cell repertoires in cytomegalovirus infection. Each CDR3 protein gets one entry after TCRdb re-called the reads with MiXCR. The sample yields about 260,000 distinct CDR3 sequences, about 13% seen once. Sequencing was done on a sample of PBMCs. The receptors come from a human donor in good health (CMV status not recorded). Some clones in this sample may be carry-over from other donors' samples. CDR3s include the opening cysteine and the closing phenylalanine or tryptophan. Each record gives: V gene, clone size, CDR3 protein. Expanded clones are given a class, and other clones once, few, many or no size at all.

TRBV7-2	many	CASTFGQGSYEQYF
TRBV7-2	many	CASSLDVPARYNEQFF
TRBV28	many	CASSGRGVSSSYEQYF
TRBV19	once	CASSIIGGLNTEAFF
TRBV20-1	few	CSARDTRQQETQYF
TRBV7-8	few	CASSLVSSGGAYNEQFF
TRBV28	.	CASCRTSGSYEQYF
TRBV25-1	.	CASSEYPGNEKLFF
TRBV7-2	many	CASSLRGPSSYEQYF
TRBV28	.	CASSFRGSGYTF
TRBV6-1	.	CASGQSRQNIQYF
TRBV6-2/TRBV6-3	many	CASPPRPGQRSYNEQFF
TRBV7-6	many	CASSLNPITNTGELFF
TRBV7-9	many	CASAIPGRTYEQYF
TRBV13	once	CASSLTSGSPYEQYF
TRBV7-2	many	CASSDLGQANEKLFF
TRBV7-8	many	CASSSPGTSTDTQYF
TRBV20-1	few	CSVTQGNNEQFF
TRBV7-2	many	CASSLQLGTNTEAFF
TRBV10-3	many	CAITPGDRNTEAFF
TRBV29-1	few	CSVVGQQSEQYF
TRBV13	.	CASSSEPTGNQGYTF
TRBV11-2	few	CASSTSSGGDLHEQYF
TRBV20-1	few	CSVQGRETQYF
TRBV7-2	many	CASSLAVWQPQHF
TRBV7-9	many	CASSREAGTDPLRRNEQFF
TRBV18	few	CASSPLRQALNTEAFF
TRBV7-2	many	CASSSPTGVYGYTF
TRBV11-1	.	CASSFAGRGTGELFF
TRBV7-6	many	CASSPINTGELFF
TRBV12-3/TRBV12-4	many	CASSLDPLGNTEAFF
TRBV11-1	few	CASSSSSGREQYF
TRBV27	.	CASSLSTSKDEQFF
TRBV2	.	CASSESSLYGYTF
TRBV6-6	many	CASTQGRDSSYNEQFF
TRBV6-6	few	CASSYQTHSEGETQYF
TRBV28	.	CASRSGTGVETQYF
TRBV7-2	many	CASSTAGSTDTQYF
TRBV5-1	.	CASSFTTSQADTQYF
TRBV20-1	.	CSATWRGGSYNEQFF
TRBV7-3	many	CASSPVGGGTDTQYF
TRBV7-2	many	CASSISGGPYMIYGYTF
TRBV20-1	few	CSARSLAGVPSEQYF
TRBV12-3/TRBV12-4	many	CASSSSGANVLTF
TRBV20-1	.	CSAEGQGYAGEQYF
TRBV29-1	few	CSVRGFVTEAFF
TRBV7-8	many	CASRDRGGTEAFF
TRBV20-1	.	CSARDFAGIRANEKLFF